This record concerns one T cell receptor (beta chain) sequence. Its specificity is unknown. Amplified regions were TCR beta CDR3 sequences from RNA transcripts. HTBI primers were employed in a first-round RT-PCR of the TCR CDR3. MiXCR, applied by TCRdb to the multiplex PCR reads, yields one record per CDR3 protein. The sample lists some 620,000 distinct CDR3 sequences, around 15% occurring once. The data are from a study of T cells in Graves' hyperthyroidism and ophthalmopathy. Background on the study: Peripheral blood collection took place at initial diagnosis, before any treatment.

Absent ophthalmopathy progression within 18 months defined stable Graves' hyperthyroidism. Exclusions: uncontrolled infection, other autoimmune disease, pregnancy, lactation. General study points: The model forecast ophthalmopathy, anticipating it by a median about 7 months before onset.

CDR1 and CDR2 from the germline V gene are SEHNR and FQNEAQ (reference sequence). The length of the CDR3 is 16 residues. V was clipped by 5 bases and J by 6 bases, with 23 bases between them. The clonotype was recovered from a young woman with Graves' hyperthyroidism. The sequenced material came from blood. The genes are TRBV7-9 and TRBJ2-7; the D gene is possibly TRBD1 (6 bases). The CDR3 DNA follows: TGTGCCAGCAGCACCCCGAACGGGACACTCCGAGGCGAGCAGTACTTC. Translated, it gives CASSTPNGTLRGEQYF.